This T cell receptor (beta chain) originates from a study of blood T cell repertoires in COVID-19. Study details: T cells, B-cell-depleted T cells, or PBMCs provided the cDNA or gDNA that served as material.

The CDR3 contains 16 residues. Looked up from germline, CDR1 is SGHTS and CDR2 is YDEGEE. With 4 bases clipped from V and 1 base from J, the junction kept 9 bases outside the gene matches. Data came from immunoSEQ multiplex PCR; TCRdb stores just in-frame clones and leaves some out. Among over 350,000 clones listed, 70% to 90% were seen once. The chain employs TRBV5-8 and TRBJ1-1; 8 bases are shared with TRBD1. The specimen was PBMCs or T cells enriched from blood (not recorded which). This TCR was recovered from a woman aged 18-30 years with acute COVID-19. Here the CDR3 DNA reads TGTGCCAGCAGCGTGCACCAGGGGGCTGGGAACACTGAAGCTTTCTTT. It codes for CASSVHQGAGNTEAFF.